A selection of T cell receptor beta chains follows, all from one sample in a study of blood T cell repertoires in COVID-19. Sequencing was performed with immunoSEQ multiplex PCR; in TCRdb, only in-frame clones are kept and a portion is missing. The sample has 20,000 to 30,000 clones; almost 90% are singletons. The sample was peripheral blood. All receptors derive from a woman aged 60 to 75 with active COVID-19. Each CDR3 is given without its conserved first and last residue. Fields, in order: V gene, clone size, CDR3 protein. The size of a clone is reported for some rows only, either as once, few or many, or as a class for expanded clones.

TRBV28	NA	ASSPLDGRGSNEQF
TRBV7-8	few	ASSLGQGHYNEQF
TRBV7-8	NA	ASSQIWDTGNEQF
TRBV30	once	AWSSGTGSHNEQF
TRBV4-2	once	ASSQTLAGGYTGELF
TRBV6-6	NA	ASRGQENSPLH
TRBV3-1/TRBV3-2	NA	ASSQQTGTHNEQF
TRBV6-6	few	ASSYSGQGTEKLF
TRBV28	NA	ASSLGVPPDRGIEGNQPQH
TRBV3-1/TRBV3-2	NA	ASSQDDPAGGQETQY
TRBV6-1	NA	ASSETPRTQFYEQY
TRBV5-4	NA	ASSLVRGYGYT
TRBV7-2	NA	ASSPRVTEGYNEQF
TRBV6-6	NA	ASRKEPGGLNTEAF
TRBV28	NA	ASTNRGGSHQPQH
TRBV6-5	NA	ATRDPTGTRDTQY
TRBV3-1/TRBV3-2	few	ASSQDATGQPQH
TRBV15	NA	ATSRDEGTQY
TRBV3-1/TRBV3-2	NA	ASSPWRGGIGGTTSTDTQY
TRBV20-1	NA	SASGRATEAF
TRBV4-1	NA	ASSRFASRDEQF
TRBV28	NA	ASSRNRAGYNEQF
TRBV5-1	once	ASSRQADNEKLF
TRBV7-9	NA	ASSLAQGAIAEAF
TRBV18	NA	ASSPKLTSGRFSYEQY
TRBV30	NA	AWSLGGDGNTIY
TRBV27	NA	ASSFGGRGLAGVSDEQF
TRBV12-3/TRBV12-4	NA	ASSLGASAF
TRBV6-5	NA	ASGRYSYEQY
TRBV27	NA	ASSLSPGRAYEQY
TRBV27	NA	ARRPQGVYEQY
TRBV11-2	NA	ASSLDRAGGVEKLF
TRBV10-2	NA	ASKATTRAGGREKLF
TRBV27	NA	ASFDDGAGAFNEQF
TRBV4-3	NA	ASSQDAGLEETQY
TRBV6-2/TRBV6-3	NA	ASSYSSPSGNTGELF
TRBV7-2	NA	ASSLTSVSRTGELF
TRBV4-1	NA	ASSQVVSGPTDTQY
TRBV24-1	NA	ATSGLPGGRATDTQY
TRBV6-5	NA	ASKSGRARREY
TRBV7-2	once	ASSESVNTQY
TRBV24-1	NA	ATGASGSNYNEQF
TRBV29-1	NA	SVEGQTNEKLF
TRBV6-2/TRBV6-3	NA	ASSYTPYNEQF
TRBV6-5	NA	ASSQGRIGNQPQH
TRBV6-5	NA	ASRYTSGSSYEQY
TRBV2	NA	ASRVTGSYEQY
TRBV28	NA	ASLKTPGGQETQY
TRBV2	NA	ASTRTGYYEQY
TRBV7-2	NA	ASSGRGLAKNIQY
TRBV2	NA	ASSGLSGSNIQY
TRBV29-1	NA	STRTGANYGYT
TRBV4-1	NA	ASSHPDRVNTEAF
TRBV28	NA	ASSPGGLNYGYT
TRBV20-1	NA	SASRTVRDTIY
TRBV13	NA	ASSLGGGGRYNEQF
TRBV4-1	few	ASSQERDTHGYT
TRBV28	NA	ASSLGQTQAF
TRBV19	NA	ASSIGLGLGLTLFYGYT